These 9 T cell receptor beta chains share one sample of origin, sequenced in a study of shared clonotypes between healthy human individuals. Generated by immunoSEQ multiplex PCR, the TCRdb table keeps only in-frame clones and is missing some. The data hold 1.5 million to 2.5 million clones, with about 95% observed a single time. Terminally differentiated effector memory CD45RA+ cells were excluded by CCR7 positive selection of CD45RO-negative cells. Input material: naive CD8+ T cells sorted from blood. Receptor source: a man younger than 35 in good health.

The V and J genes are TRBV5-6 and TRBJ2-7; 8 positions match TRBD1. Losses at the gene ends were 7 bases for V and 2 bases for J; bases not matched to a gene: 2. The CDR3 consists of 12 residues. Germline V gene data show CDR1 as SGHDT and CDR2 as YYEEEE. CDR3 sequence reads: CASGTGPYEQYF. In DNA, the CDR3 is TGTGCCAGCGGGACAGGTCCCTACGAGCAGTACTTC.

This clone has just one count. The chain links TRBV5-4 to TRBJ2-1; 8 bases align to TRBD2. This CDR3 has 14 residues. Trimming cost V 1 base and J 8 bases; bases outside gene matches: 5. Looked up from germline, CDR1 is SGHNT and CDR2 is YYREEE (reference sequence). For the CDR3, the DNA is TGTGCCAGCAGCTTGATCGAGACTAGCGATGAGCAGTTCTTC. Translated, it gives CASSLIETSDEQFF. The whole variable domain, filled in from reference TRBV5-4 and TRBJ2-1, reads ETGVTQSPTHLIKTRGQQVTLRCSSQSGHNTVSWYQQALGQGPQFIFQYYREEENGRGNFPPRFSGLQFPNYSSELNVNALELDDSALYLCASSLIETSDEQFFGPGTRLTVL.

Notes on this clone: Other DNA sequences from this sample encode an identical CDR3 as well. The V and J genes are TRBV30 and TRBJ1-1; D is undetermined. Trimming pared 0 bases from V and 3 bases from J, leaving 8 bases between. The germline CDR1 and CDR2 sequences are GTSNPN and SVGIG (reference sequence). The CDR3 covers 13 residues. CDR3 sequence: CAWSVLGDTEAFF. In DNA form, the CDR3 reads TGTGCCTGGAGTGTACTCGGGGACACTGAAGCTTTCTTT. The whole variable domain, remainder taken from reference TRBV30 and TRBJ1-1, is SQTIHQWPATLVQPVGSPLSLECTVEGTSNPNLYWYRQAAGRGLQLLFYSVGIGQISSEVPQNLSASRPQDRQFILSSKKLLLSDSGFYLCAWSVLGDTEAFFGQGTRLTVV.

This chain joins TRBV4-1 and TRBJ2-3; perhaps TRBD2 as D (5 bases). Germline-derived CDR1 and CDR2 are MGHRA and YSYEKL. The CDR3 spans 12 residues. Deletions cut 0 bases from V and 10 bases from J, with 8 bases between. For the CDR3, the DNA is TGCGCCAGCAGCCAAGAGGAGGTTGCGCAGTATTTT. It encodes CASSQEEVAQYF.

The chain combines TRBV5-6 with TRBJ2-7, with D possibly TRBD1 on 5 matching bases. The CDR3 extends over 14 amino acids. Between the trimmed V and J ends, which lost 5 bases and 0 bases, there was a span of 12 bases. Germline values: CDR1 SGHDT, CDR2 YYEEEE. The DNA for the CDR3 is TGTGCCAGCAGTTCCGCGACAGTCTCCTACGAGCAGTACTTC. Residues: CASSSATVSYEQYF.

This rearrangement joins TRBV7-3 to TRBJ2-2, with D possibly TRBD2 on 5 matching bases. The V end was cut by 5 bases, the J end by 7 bases, with 20 bases between. CDR1 is SGHTA, CDR2 FQGTGA, per germline. This CDR3 has 16 residues. The CDR3 loop is CASSRTPYRGGGELFF. For the CDR3, the DNA is TGTGCCAGCAGCCGCACCCCGTACCGGGGTGGCGGGGAGCTGTTTTTT.

The chain combines TRBV6-1 with TRBJ1-1; 9 bases are a match to TRBD1. There are 14 residues in the CDR3. From germline, CDR1 is MNHNS and CDR2 SASEGT. V shed 6 bases, J shed 1 base, and the junction held 3 bases outside the gene matches. This chain's CDR3 is CASRDRGENTEAFF. CDR3 in DNA: TGTGCCAGCAGAGACAGGGGGGAGAACACTGAAGCTTTCTTT.

The chain combines TRBV6-1 with TRBJ2-1, with 10 bases identical to TRBD2. V lost 7 bases to trimming and J lost 4 bases; unmatched junction nucleotides: 7. Germline V gives CDR1 MNHNS, CDR2 SASEGT. This CDR3 region has 15 residues. As DNA, the CDR3 is TGTGCCAGCATTAGCTGGACTAGCGGTTACAATGAGCAGTTCTTC. This translates into CASISWTSGYNEQFF.

The chain has TRBV5-6 and TRBJ1-5; D may be TRBD1 (5 bases). Germline V gene data show CDR1 as SGHDT and CDR2 as YYEEEE. The CDR3 totals 15 residues. Trimming cost V 2 bases and J 2 bases, with 11 bases left between them. CDR3 region: CASSFQGGGNQPQHF. CDR3 bases: TGTGCCAGCAGCTTTCAGGGTGGGGGCAATCAGCCCCAGCATTTT.